The clone carrying this T cell receptor (beta chain) was observed a few times. This sample was included in a study of blood T cell repertoires in COVID-19. Original processing methods: Nucleated cell counts were estimated from reference gene primer amplification. Libraries were prepared by immunoSEQ multiplex PCR; TCRdb keeps only in-frame clonotypes and omits some of them. The V and J calls and clone size come from that table; D and trimming were worked out from the DNA. The repertoire holds about 190,000 clones, with around 80% as singletons. The V end lost 1 base, the J end lost 7 bases, and 17 bases lay between the germline ends. Germline V lookup: CDR1 MNHNS, CDR2 SASEGT. This CDR3 is built from 16 residues.

The origin of this receptor is a man under 40 with active or convalescent COVID-19. The sequenced sample was peripheral blood. This chain connects TRBV6-1 to TRBJ1-5, with a possible D match to TRBD1 (6 bases). The CDR3 DNA is TGTGCCAGCAGTGAAGACGACAGGACACTGAGGCAGCCCCAGCATTTT. It encodes CASSEDDRTLRQPQHF.